This TCR beta chain was observed in a study of OX40 agonist ivuxolimab in advanced cancers. Overall study: The patients got ivuxolimab, which is an agonistic anti-OX40 (CD134) antibody. Earlier anti-PD-1, anti-PD-L1 or anti-CTLA-4 therapy was permitted; over 35% had received some. Study-wide points: CD4+ and CD8+ blood T cells expanded clonally by week 6 at 0.1 to 3.0 mg/kg.

The repertoire was sequenced with immunoSEQ multiplex PCR; TCRdb's copy has only in-frame clones and lacks some. The table includes around 140,000 clones, 90% detected once. CDR1 and CDR2 from the germline V gene are SQVTM and ANQGSEA. The CDR3 has 12 residues. The V gene end was trimmed by 7 bases and the J gene end by 8 bases; junction bases not matched to a gene: 7. In its sample, this clone was seen a few times. Its specificity is not known. Sequencing was performed on CD4+ or CD8+ T cells sorted from blood, taken in a trial of the OX40 agonist ivuxolimab. The chain recombines TRBV29-1 with TRBJ1-5, with 8 positions matching TRBD1. The TCR was taken from an adult with an advanced solid tumor such as melanoma, head and neck, liver or kidney cancer. In DNA, the CDR3 is TGCAGCGCAGGACAGGGTGTGGAGCCCCAGCATTTT. Encoded protein: CSAGQGVEPQHF.